The rows below give T cell receptor beta chains drawn from one sample of a study of T-cell reconstitution after alpha-beta-depleted transplantation in children. TCRdb called the PCR reads again in MiXCR, with one record for every CDR3 protein. The sample includes 490,000 or so distinct CDR3 sequences, about 12% of them seen just once. The sample here was PBMCs from the stem cell graft donor, taken from the stem cell graft. The receptors stem from a human donor who donated a stem cell graft to a child with combined immunodeficiency. Each CDR3 is given without its conserved first and last residue.

V gene	J gene	CDR3 protein
TRBV29-1	TRBJ2-7	SVDTNSYEQY
TRBV9	TRBJ2-3	ASSATGQIFTDTQY
TRBV20-1	TRBJ2-1	SAPGTSGVEKQF
TRBV28	TRBJ2-2	ASSPPSGGDTGELF
TRBV7-2	TRBJ2-7	ASSPPSAYEQY
TRBV11-3	TRBJ2-1	ASREAGVGEQF
TRBV6-2/TRBV6-3	TRBJ2-3	ASSTGTSGITDTQY
TRBV12-3/TRBV12-4	TRBJ2-6	ASRSNRGLASGANVLT
TRBV5-1	TRBJ2-3	ASSSGTGGTDTQY
TRBV9	TRBJ2-1	ASSGGGNEQF